The rows below give T cell receptor beta chains drawn from one sample of a study of blood T cell repertoires in COVID-19. Method: immunoSEQ multiplex PCR; TCRdb's copy keeps in-frame clones and lacks some. The sample records 55,000 to 90,000 clones, 75% to 95% being singletons. Sequenced input: peripheral blood. The receptors here all came from a human donor with active COVID-19. The donor label of this sample is uncertain. Each CDR3 is given with its conserved first and last residue. A D gene is named only where the DNA matches it firmly. Size tells how often a clone was seen (once, few, many) or the class of an expanded clone, and some rows leave it out.

j_gene | abundance | v_gene | d_gene | CDR3nt | CDR3aa
TRBJ2-5 | once | TRBV6-6 | TRBD1 | TGTGCCAGCAGTTACAGGGCAGGGGGCGGAGAGACCCAGTACTTC | CASSYRAGGGETQYF
TRBJ1-4 | - | TRBV12-3/TRBV12-4 | TRBD1 | TGTGCCAGCAGTCGATCCGGGACAGTTTTGTTTTTT | CASSRSGTVLFF
TRBJ2-5 | - | TRBV2 | - | TGTGCCAGCAGTGTTGAGTCCCAGTACTTC | CASSVESQYF
TRBJ2-1 | - | TRBV29-1 | TRBD2 | TGCAGCGTTGTATTCGGGGGGAAGAGTAATGAGCAGTTCTTC | CSVVFGGKSNEQFF
TRBJ2-2 | - | TRBV10-3 | TRBD2 | TGTGCCATCAGCCCGGGACTAGCGGGATCCGGGGAGCTGTTTTTT | CAISPGLAGSGELFF
TRBJ1-1 | - | TRBV24-1 | - | TGTGCCACCAGAGACAGGAGTAACACTGAAGCTTTCTTT | CATRDRSNTEAFF
TRBJ1-2 | - | TRBV9 | - | TGTGCCAGCAGCCCACAGGGCGCCGGCTACACCTTC | CASSPQGAGYTF
TRBJ2-7 | - | TRBV12-2 | - | TGTGCAAGTCGCGCAGAGGGACTAGCGAAACCCTACGAGCAGTACTTC | CASRAEGLAKPYEQYF
TRBJ2-5 | - | TRBV4-2 | TRBD1 | TGTGCCAGCAGCCAGGGGACAGGGGGAACCCAGTACTTC | CASSQGTGGTQYF
TRBJ2-4 | - | TRBV2 | - | TGTGCCAGCAGTGAAGGGCTCAAAAACATTCAGTACTTC | CASSEGLKNIQYF
TRBJ2-1 | - | TRBV9 | TRBD2 | TGTGCCAGCAGGGGACTAGCGGGTGTGGGTGAGCAGTTCTTC | CASRGLAGVGEQFF
TRBJ1-2 | - | TRBV5-4 | TRBD1 | TGTGCCAGCAGCTTGGGGGACAGGAGGTATGGCTACACCTTC | CASSLGDRRYGYTF
TRBJ2-1 | - | TRBV28 | TRBD2 | TGTGCCAGCAGTTTACCAGCGGGGGGTTGGAATGAGCAGTTCTTC | CASSLPAGGWNEQFF
TRBJ2-1 | - | TRBV3-1/TRBV3-2 | TRBD2 | TGTGCCAGCAGCCAAGAACGTTCTAGCGGGAGCCCGTTCTTC | CASSQERSSGSPFF
TRBJ1-4 | - | TRBV18 | - | TGTGCCAGCTCACCCGGGGCTAATGAAAAACTGTTTTTT | CASSPGANEKLFF
TRBJ2-3 | - | TRBV30 | TRBD2 | TGTGCCTGGATTGCGGGACCCGGGGGGACGCAGTATTTT | CAWIAGPGGTQYF
TRBJ1-2 | - | TRBV18 | TRBD1 | TGTGCCAGCTCAAGGGACAGGGTCGAGAGAAACTATGGCTACACCTTC | CASSRDRVERNYGYTF
TRBJ1-1 | - | TRBV30 | - | TGTGCCTGGAGTGACTTGGAGGGAGCTTTCTTT | CAWSDLEGAFF
TRBJ2-7 | - | TRBV24-1 | TRBD2 | TGTGCCACCAGTGATTCGACTAGCCGTCGTGACGAGCAGTACTTC | CATSDSTSRRDEQYF
TRBJ1-2 | - | TRBV4-2 | - | TGTGCCAGCAATTTAATCGAACTGGGGGGGCGTGGCTACACCTTC | CASNLIELGGRGYTF
TRBJ2-1 | once | TRBV18 | TRBD2 | TGTGCCAGCTTCCGGGACAGGGGACTAGCGGGCTACAATGAGCAGTTCTTC | CASFRDRGLAGYNEQFF
TRBJ2-7 | - | TRBV28 | - | TGTGCCAGCACCCAGGCCGTACTGGCCTACGAGCAGTACTTC | CASTQAVLAYEQYF
TRBJ1-2 | - | TRBV7-8 | TRBD1 | TGTGCCAGCAGCTCCTCCGGGACAGGGAACTATGGCTACACCTTC | CASSSSGTGNYGYTF
TRBJ2-3 | - | TRBV29-1 | - | TGCAGCGTTGAAAAGGGGGGCACAGATACGCAGTATTTT | CSVEKGGTDTQYF
TRBJ1-2 | - | TRBV21-1 | - | TGTGCCAGCAGCAAATCGGTGAACTATGGCTACACCTTC | CASSKSVNYGYTF
TRBJ1-5 | - | TRBV6-5 | - | TGTGCCAGCAGTTACGGCCTAGAAGGGGATCAGCCCCAGCATTTT | CASSYGLEGDQPQHF
TRBJ1-3 | - | TRBV6-1 | - | TGTGCCAGCAGTGAATCCAGGGGCTATTCTGGAAACACCATATATTTT | CASSESRGYSGNTIYF
TRBJ1-3 | - | TRBV4-3 | - | TGCGCCAGCAGCCAATTTTCCGCGGCCCCCTCTGGAAACACCATATATTTT | CASSQFSAAPSGNTIYF
TRBJ2-2 | - | TRBV7-9 | TRBD1 | TGTGCCAGCAGGGAGGACAGGGGAGGCACCGGGGAGCTGTTTTTT | CASREDRGGTGELFF
TRBJ1-2 | - | TRBV19 | - | TGTGCCAGTAGTATGCGGGGTGGCTACACCTTC | CASSMRGGYTF
TRBJ1-1 | - | TRBV6-1 | - | TGTGCCAGCAGTGAAATCCGAGTTAAAGCTTTCTTT | CASSEIRVKAFF
TRBJ1-6 | - | TRBV12-3/TRBV12-4 | TRBD1 | TGTGCCAGCACCCGACAGGGGAATTCACCCCTCCACTTT | CASTRQGNSPLHF
TRBJ1-4 | - | TRBV2 | - | TGTGCCAGTACGGTCGGGACGGGGGGGGAAAAACTGTTTTTT | CASTVGTGGEKLFF
TRBJ2-1 | - | TRBV7-8 | - | TGTGCCAGCAGCCGCGGGACAGACAATGAGCAGTTCTTC | CASSRGTDNEQFF
TRBJ1-2 | - | TRBV9 | TRBD1 | TGTGCCAGCAGCGGGGACAGGACCACCTATGGCTACACCTTC | CASSGDRTTYGYTF
TRBJ2-1 | - | TRBV6-2/TRBV6-3 | - | TGTGCCAGCAGTTACTTCCGGGACAATCCCTACAATGAGCAGTTCTTC | CASSYFRDNPYNEQFF
TRBJ1-2 | - | TRBV5-6 | - | TGTGCCAGCAGCTTAGACGCCAGGGGAAGCGGCTACACCTTC | CASSLDARGSGYTF
TRBJ1-1 | - | TRBV5-4 | - | TGTGCCAGCACCGACATGAACACTGAAGCTTTCTTT | CASTDMNTEAFF
TRBJ2-1 | - | TRBV7-2 | - | TGTGCCAGCAGCTTAGTAAGGCGGGGCTCCTACAATGAGCAGTTCTTC | CASSLVRRGSYNEQFF
TRBJ2-1 | - | TRBV6-8 | TRBD2 | TGTGCCAGCAGGAAGCTTAGCGGGACCCGAGGTGAGCAGTTCTTC | CASRKLSGTRGEQFF
TRBJ2-3 | - | TRBV15 | TRBD2 | TGTGCCACCGGAGCGGGAGTCGAGGGAGCCGGAGATACGCAGTATTTT | CATGAGVEGAGDTQYF
TRBJ2-7 | - | TRBV6-5 | TRBD1 | TGTGCCAGCAGTTACTCGTCCGACAGGGGCTCCTACGAGCAGTACTTC | CASSYSSDRGSYEQYF
TRBJ2-6 | - | TRBV9 | TRBD1 | TGTGCCAGCAGCCCCCGGGACAGGGGGTACCCCCTCTCTGGGGCCAACGTCCTGACTTTC | CASSPRDRGYPLSGANVLTF
TRBJ1-4 | - | TRBV28 | TRBD1 | TGTGCCAGCAGTCCAGGGACAGTTGAAAAACTGTTTTTT | CASSPGTVEKLFF
TRBJ1-4 | once | TRBV19 | TRBD1 | TGTGCCACTACAGGGGAGGTGGGGGAAAAACTGTTTTTT | CATTGEVGEKLFF
TRBJ2-1 | - | TRBV24-1 | TRBD2 | TGTGCCACCAGTACCCCCGGGGGGTCAGAAGTCGAGCAGTTCTTC | CATSTPGGSEVEQFF
TRBJ1-2 | - | TRBV18 | TRBD1 | TGTGCCAGCTCACCCCCCGGGACAGCCATCTATGGCTACACCTTC | CASSPPGTAIYGYTF
TRBJ2-3 | - | TRBV28 | TRBD2 | TGTGCCAGCAGTTCAACCGGGACTAGCGGCAATACGCAGTATTTT | CASSSTGTSGNTQYF